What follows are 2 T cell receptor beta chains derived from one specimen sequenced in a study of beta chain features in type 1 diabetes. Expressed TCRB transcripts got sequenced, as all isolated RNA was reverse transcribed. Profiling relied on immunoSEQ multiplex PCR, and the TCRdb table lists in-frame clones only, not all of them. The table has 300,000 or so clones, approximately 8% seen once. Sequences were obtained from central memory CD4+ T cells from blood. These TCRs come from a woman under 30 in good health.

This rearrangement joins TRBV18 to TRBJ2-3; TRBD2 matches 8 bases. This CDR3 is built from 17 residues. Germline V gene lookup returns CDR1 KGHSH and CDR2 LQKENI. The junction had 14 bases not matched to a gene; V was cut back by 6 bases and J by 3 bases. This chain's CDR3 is CASSSMLAGGSTDTQYF. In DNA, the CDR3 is TGTGCCAGCTCCTCAATGTTGGCGGGAGGTTCGACAGATACGCAGTATTTT.

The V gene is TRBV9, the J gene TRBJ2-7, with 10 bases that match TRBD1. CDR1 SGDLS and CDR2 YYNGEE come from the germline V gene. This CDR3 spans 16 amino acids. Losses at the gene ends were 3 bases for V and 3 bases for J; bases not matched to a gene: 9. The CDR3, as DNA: TGTGCCAGCAGCGCCGGACCCGGGACAGGGGTCTACGAGCAGTACTTC. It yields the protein CASSAGPGTGVYEQYF.